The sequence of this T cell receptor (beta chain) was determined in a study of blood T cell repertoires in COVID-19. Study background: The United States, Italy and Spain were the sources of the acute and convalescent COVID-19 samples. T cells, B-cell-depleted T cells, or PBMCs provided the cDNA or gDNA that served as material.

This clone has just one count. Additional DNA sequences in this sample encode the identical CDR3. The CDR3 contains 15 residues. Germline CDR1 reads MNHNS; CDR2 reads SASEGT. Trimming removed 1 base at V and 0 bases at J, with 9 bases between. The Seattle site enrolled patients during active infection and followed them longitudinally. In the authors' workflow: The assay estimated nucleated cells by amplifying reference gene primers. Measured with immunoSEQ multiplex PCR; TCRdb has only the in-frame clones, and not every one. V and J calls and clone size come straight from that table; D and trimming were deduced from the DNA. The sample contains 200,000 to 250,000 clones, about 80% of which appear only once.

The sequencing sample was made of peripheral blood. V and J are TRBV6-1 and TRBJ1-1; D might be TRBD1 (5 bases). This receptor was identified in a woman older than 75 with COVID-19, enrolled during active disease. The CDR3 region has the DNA TGTGCCAGCAGTGAAGGGAGGGGCATGAACACTGAAGCTTTCTTT. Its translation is CASSEGRGMNTEAFF.